What follows are 16 T cell receptor beta chains derived from one specimen sequenced in a study of T cell clonotyping in hematopoietic cell transplantation. Profiled with immunoSEQ multiplex PCR; TCRdb holds only in-frame clones, not every one. In the table there are approximately 16,000 clones, around 85% of which are singletons. The sample was peripheral blood mononuclear cells. The receptors were gathered from a woman in her thirties or forties in good health. Some clones in this sample may be carry-over from other donors' samples.

This rearrangement joins TRBV5-4 to TRBJ1-1, with 7 bases fitting TRBD1. The CDR3 loop spans 17 amino acids. The germline CDR1 and CDR2 sequences are SGHNT and YYREEE (reference sequence). V shed 4 bases, J shed 3 bases, and the junction held 15 bases outside the gene matches. CDR3 sequence reads: CASSPRGGRGADTEAFF. DNA of the CDR3: TGTGCCAGCAGCCCTAGGGGTGGCAGGGGGGCAGACACTGAAGCTTTCTTT.

The genes are TRBV16 and TRBJ2-7, with a weak D call TRBD2 (5 bases). Between the trimmed V and J ends, which lost 5 bases and 0 bases, there was a span of 14 bases. The CDR3 has 15 amino acids. The germline V gene encodes CDR1 KGHSY and CDR2 FQNENV. CDR3 sequence (DNA): TGTGCCAGCAGCTTAAGGCGGGTAAGCTCCTACGAGCAGTACTTC. Translating gives CASSLRRVSSYEQYF.

This chain joins TRBV25-1 and TRBJ2-1; 11 bases fit TRBD2. CDR1 is MGHDK, CDR2 SYGVNS, per germline. The junction had 13 bases not matched to a gene; V was cut back by 4 bases and J by 5 bases. CDR3 length: 18 residues. The CDR3 sequence: CASSVTSGGHRGNNEQFF. Here the CDR3 DNA reads TGTGCCAGCAGTGTAACTAGCGGGGGCCACCGAGGAAACAATGAGCAGTTCTTC.

The V and J genes are TRBV30 and TRBJ1-6, with unresolved D. Trimming left V 3 bases short and J 8 bases short, with 23 bases between. Germline CDR1 reads GTSNPN; CDR2 reads SVGIG (reference sequence). The length of the CDR3 is 17 residues. The CDR3 DNA reads as TGTGCCTGGAGCATACGATTTGGTGACGTACCCTATTCACCCCTCCACTTT. This sequence encodes CAWSIRFGDVPYSPLHF.

The chain has TRBV19 and TRBJ1-5; no reliable D call. This CDR3 contains 15 residues. Germline CDR1 LNHDA, CDR2 SQIVND (reference sequence). Trimming shortened V by 5 bases and J by 1 base, and 12 bases separated the two germline ends. As DNA, the CDR3 is TGTGCCAGTAGTCCCGATTGGTCCAGCAATCAGCCCCAGCATTTT. Translation gives CASSPDWSSNQPQHF.

This clone was picked up one time. The chain recombines TRBV12-5 with TRBJ2-7; D is unclear. The CDR3 extends over 12 amino acids. CDR1 is LGHNT, CDR2 FRNRAP, per germline. Deletions cut 6 bases from V and 5 bases from J, with 11 bases between. The CDR3 sequence: CASGRWGDEQYF. CDR3 sequence (DNA): TGTGCTAGTGGCCGCTGGGGTGACGAGCAGTACTTC.

This chain uses TRBV6-1 with TRBJ2-7; D gene ambiguous. Germline V gene data show CDR1 as MNHNS and CDR2 as SASEGT. CDR3 length equals 11 residues. Deletions cut 2 bases from V and 3 bases from J, with 2 bases between. The DNA for the CDR3 is TGTGCCAGCAGTGAAAACTACGAGCAGTACTTC. Its translation: CASSENYEQYF.

The rearrangement links TRBV30 to TRBJ1-3; D is unclear. V was pared by 4 bases and J by 2 bases, with 3 bases between. Germline V CDR1 and CDR2: GTSNPN, SVGIG (reference sequence). There are 11 residues in the CDR3. CDR3 DNA: TGTGCCTGGACAGCTGGAAACACCATATATTTT. Its protein is CAWTAGNTIYF.

The chain has TRBV10-3 and TRBJ2-3, with a weak D call TRBD1 (6 bases). CDR3 length: 17 amino acids. V shed 4 bases and J shed 4 bases, with 21 bases lying between them. Germline values: CDR1 ENHRY, CDR2 SYGVKD. The CDR3 DNA follows: TGTGCCATCAGTGTGGGGTTAGGGGGAGAGTACGCAGATACGCAGTATTTT. Residues: CAISVGLGGEYADTQYF.

The genes are TRBV9 and TRBJ2-3, with 7 bases aligning to TRBD2. Losses at the gene ends were 0 bases for V and 5 bases for J; bases not matched to a gene: 9. This CDR3 contains 16 residues. The germline gives CDR1 SGDLS, CDR2 YYNGEE. The CDR3: CASSVAGGGVGDTQYF. The CDR3 DNA follows: TGTGCCAGCAGCGTAGCTGGGGGGGGAGTTGGAGATACGCAGTATTTT. The full variable domain, its missing parts supplied by reference TRBV9 and TRBJ2-3, is DSGVTQTPKHLITATGQRVTLRCSPRSGDLSVYWYQQSLDQGLQFLIQYYNGEERAKGNILERFSAQQFPDLHSELNLSSLELGDSALYFCASSVAGGGVGDTQYFGPGTRLTVL.

V and J are TRBV7-9 and TRBJ1-2; D is unresolved. With 0 bases removed from V and 1 base from J, the gap between germline ends came to 12 bases. Germline V lookup: CDR1 SEHNR, CDR2 FQNEAQ (reference sequence). This CDR3 contains 16 residues. CDR3 loop: CASSLAPEDLNYGYTF. CDR3 in DNA: TGTGCCAGCAGCTTAGCGCCAGAGGATCTTAACTATGGCTACACCTTC. Looking up the rest from reference TRBV7-9 and TRBJ1-2 gives the full variable domain: DTGVSQNPRHKITKRGQNVTFRCDPISEHNRLYWYRQTLGQGPEFLTYFQNEAQLEKSRLLSDRFSAERPKGSFSTLEIQRTEQGDSAMYLCASSLAPEDLNYGYTFGSGTRLTVV.

J is TRBJ1-5 and V is TRBV27; the D gene is possibly TRBD1 (6 bases). V gave up 5 bases and J gave up 3 bases, with 11 bases separating them. The CDR3 consists of 14 residues. Germline loops: CDR1 MNHEY, CDR2 SMNVEV (reference sequence). CDR3 sequence: CASSPRTDNQPQHF. DNA for the CDR3: TGTGCCAGCAGTCCGAGGACAGACAATCAGCCCCAGCATTTT.

The V and J genes are TRBV19 and TRBJ1-2, with 12 bases aligning to TRBD1. V shed 5 bases and J 5 bases; nucleotides not matched to a gene: 6. The CDR3 contains 15 residues. Germline-derived CDR1 and CDR2 are LNHDA and SQIVND (reference sequence). The DNA for the CDR3 is TGTGCCAGTAGTCCACCGGGACAGGGGGCGTATGGCTACACCTTC. It is translated as CASSPPGQGAYGYTF.

Here the CDR3 DNA reads TGTGCCAGCAGCTCCCCCACGACAGGGGACGGGGAGCTGTTTTTT. Translating it yields CASSSPTTGDGELFF. V and J are TRBV21-1 and TRBJ2-2; whether TRBD1, the table's D call, matches the DNA was not checked. TRBV21-1 is labeled a pseudogene. The CDR3 extends over 15 amino acids.

This chain joins TRBV4-3 and TRBJ1-2; no definite D call. The CDR3 has 17 residues. V lost 0 bases, J lost 4 bases, and 18 bases lay in between. The V gene's germline CDR1 is LGHNA and CDR2 YSLEER. The CDR3 bases are TGCGCCAGCAGCCAAGACCTAAACACGAGGGCTCTCTATGGCTACACCTTC. Amino acids: CASSQDLNTRALYGYTF.

The chain combines TRBV11-2 with TRBJ1-1, with D possibly TRBD1 on 5 matching bases. The CDR3 consists of 12 residues. With 11 bases removed from V and 2 bases from J, the gap between germline ends came to 12 bases. Germline CDR1 is SGHAT and CDR2 is FQNNGV. This chain's CDR3 is CARGWGNTEAFF. In DNA form, the CDR3 reads TGTGCCCGGGGGTGGGGAAACACTGAAGCTTTCTTT.